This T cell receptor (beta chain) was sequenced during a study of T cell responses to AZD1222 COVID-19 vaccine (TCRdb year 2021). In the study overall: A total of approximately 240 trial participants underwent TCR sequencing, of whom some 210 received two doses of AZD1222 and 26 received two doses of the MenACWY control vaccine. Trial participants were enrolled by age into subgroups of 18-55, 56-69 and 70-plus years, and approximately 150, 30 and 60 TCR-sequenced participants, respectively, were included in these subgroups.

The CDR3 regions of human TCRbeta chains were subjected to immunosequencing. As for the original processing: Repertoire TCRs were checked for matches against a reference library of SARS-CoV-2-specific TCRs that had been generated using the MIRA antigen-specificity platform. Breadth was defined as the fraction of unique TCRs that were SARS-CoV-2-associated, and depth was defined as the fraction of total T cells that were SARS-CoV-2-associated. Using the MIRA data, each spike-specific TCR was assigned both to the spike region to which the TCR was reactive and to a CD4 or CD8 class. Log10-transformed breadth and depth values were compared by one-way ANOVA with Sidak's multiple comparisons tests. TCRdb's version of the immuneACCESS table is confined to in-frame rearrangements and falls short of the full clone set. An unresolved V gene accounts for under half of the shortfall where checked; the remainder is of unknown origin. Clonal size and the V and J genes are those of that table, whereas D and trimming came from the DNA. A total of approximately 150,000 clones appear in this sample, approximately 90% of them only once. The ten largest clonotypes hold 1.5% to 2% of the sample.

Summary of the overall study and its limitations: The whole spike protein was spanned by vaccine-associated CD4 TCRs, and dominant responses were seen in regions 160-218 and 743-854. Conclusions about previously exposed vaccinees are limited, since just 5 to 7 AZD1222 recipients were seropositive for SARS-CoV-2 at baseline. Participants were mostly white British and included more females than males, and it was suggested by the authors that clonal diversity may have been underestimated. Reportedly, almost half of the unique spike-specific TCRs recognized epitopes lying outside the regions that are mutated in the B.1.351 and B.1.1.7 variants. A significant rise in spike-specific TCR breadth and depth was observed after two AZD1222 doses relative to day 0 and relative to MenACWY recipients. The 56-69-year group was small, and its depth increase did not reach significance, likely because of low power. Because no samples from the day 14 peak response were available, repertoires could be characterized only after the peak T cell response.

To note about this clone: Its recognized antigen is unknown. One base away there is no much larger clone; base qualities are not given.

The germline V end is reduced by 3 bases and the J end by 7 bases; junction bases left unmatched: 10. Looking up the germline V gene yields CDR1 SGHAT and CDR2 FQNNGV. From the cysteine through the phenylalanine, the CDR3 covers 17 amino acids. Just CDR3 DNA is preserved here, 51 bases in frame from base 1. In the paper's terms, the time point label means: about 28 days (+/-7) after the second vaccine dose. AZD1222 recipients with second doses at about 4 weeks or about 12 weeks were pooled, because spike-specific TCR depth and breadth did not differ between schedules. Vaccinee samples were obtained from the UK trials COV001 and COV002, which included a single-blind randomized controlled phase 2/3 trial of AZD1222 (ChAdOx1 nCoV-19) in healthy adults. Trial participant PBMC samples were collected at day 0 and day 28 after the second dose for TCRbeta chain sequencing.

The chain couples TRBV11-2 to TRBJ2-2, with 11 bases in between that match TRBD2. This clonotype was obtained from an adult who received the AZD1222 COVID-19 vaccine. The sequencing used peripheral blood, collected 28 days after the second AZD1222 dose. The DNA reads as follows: TGTGCCAGCAGCTTCCCTGTTAGCGGGAGGGCAAACGGGGAGCTGTTTTTT. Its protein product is CASSFPVSGRANGELFF.